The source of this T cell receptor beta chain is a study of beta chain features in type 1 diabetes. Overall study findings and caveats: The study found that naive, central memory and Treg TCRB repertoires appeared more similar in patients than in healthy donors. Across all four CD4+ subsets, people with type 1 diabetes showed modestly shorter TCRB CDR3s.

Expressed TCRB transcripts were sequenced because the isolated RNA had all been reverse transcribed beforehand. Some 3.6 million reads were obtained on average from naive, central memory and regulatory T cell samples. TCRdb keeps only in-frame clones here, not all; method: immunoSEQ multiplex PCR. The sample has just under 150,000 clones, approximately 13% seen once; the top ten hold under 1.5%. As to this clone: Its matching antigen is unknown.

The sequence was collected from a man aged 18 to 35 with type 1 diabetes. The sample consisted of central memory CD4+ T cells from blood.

CDR3 amino acids: CASSYTGQYSGNTIYF. In DNA form, the CDR3 reads TGTGCCAGCAGTTACACGGGACAGTATTCTGGAAACACCATATATTTT. The V call is TRBV6-5, the J call TRBJ1-3; 7 nucleotides align to TRBD1. This CDR3 has 16 residues. CDR1 is MNHEY, CDR2 SVGAGI, per germline. V shed 2 bases, J shed 1 base, and the junction held 5 bases outside the gene matches.